This paragraph reports one T cell receptor beta chain. The data belong to a study of blood T cell repertoires in COVID-19. Study-wide background: The origin of the acute and convalescent COVID-19 samples was the United States, Italy and Spain. PBMCs, B-cell-depleted T cells, or T cells provided the cDNA or gDNA that made up the material.

Original methodology: Reference gene primer amplification in the assay estimated nucleated cell counts. TCRdb's table, derived via immunoSEQ multiplex PCR, lists solely in-frame clones and lacks some. From that table come the V and J calls and clone size; the DNA was used to work out D and trimming. The sample contains more than 300,000 clones, about 89% of which appear only once. The CDR3 runs 14 residues. The V end was cut by 5 bases, the J end by 1 base, with 10 bases between. In germline, CDR1 is LNHDA, CDR2 SQIVND (reference sequence). Sequences were obtained from peripheral blood. The receptor comes from a man aged 18 to 29 who had recovered from COVID-19. The V gene is TRBV19, the J gene TRBJ2-3; D is perhaps TRBD1 (6 bases). The CDR3 bases are TGTGCCAGTAGTCTATACAGGGGCACAGATACGCAGTATTTT. Translating gives CASSLYRGTDTQYF.